This T cell receptor (beta chain) was profiled in a study of T cells in Graves' hyperthyroidism and ophthalmopathy. On the study more broadly: Staff took peripheral blood when the initial diagnosis was made, before any treatment began. Study findings and constraints: Most clonotypes that expanded in the thyroid above 0.001 also showed up in blood.

RNA transcripts gave rise to amplified TCR beta CDR3 regions. HTBI primers were employed in a first-round RT-PCR of the TCR CDR3. MiXCR was run by TCRdb on the multiplex PCR reads, yielding one entry per CDR3 protein. The sample shows over 150,000 distinct CDR3 sequences, around a sixth of them seen only once. Trimming cost V 1 base and J 2 bases, with 9 bases left between them. The CDR3 has 15 residues. Per germline, CDR1 SGHTA and CDR2 FQGTGA. This clonotype was recorded many times. Its target is unknown. The chain carries TRBV7-3 and TRBJ2-1; tentatively, D is TRBD1 or TRBD2 (5 bases each). This receptor was identified in a woman aged 50 to 60 with Graves' hyperthyroidism. The sequenced sample was blood. CDR3 coding DNA: TGTGCCAGCAGCTTAAACGGGGACCCCTACAATGAGCAGTTCTTC. Residues: CASSLNGDPYNEQFF.